The present entry profiles one TCR beta chain with its context. Participants spanned ages about 18 to 90 years and resided in some 22 US areas. Self-reported history from a screening survey and questionnaire set each donor's cohort. Looked up from germline, CDR1 is MDHEN and CDR2 is SYDVKM. This CDR3 contains 15 residues. The V gene lost 6 bases and the J gene lost 0 bases, with 12 bases spanning the gap. The assay was immunoSEQ multiplex PCR, and TCRdb's table has in-frame clones only and misses some. Among about 180,000 clones listed, 86% were seen once. The data derive from a study of blood T cell repertoires in COVID-19. Overall study: The United States, Italy and Spain were the sources of the acute and convalescent COVID-19 samples. PBMCs, B-cell-depleted T cells, or T cells provided the cDNA or gDNA that made up the material.

The material sequenced was PBMCs or T cells enriched from blood (not recorded which). The receptor was isolated from a woman aged 25 to 39 who had recovered from COVID-19. The chain employs TRBV28 and TRBJ1-5, with D unresolved. The CDR3 DNA follows: TGTGCCAGCAGCCACGGAGATTATAGCAATCAGCCCCAGCATTTT. This codes for CASSHGDYSNQPQHF.